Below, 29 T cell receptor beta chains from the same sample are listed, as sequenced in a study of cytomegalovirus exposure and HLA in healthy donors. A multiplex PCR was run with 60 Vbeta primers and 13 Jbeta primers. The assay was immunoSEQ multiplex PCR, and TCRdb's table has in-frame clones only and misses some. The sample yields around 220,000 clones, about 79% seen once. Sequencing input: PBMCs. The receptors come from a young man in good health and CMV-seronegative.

This chain's CDR3 is CASSFPTGTYGYTF. CDR3 DNA sequence: TGTGCCAGCAGTTTTCCGACAGGGACCTATGGCTACACCTTC. This chain connects TRBV28 to TRBJ1-2, with 7 bases matching TRBD1. V trimming: 3 bases; J trimming: 4 bases; junction bases outside the gene matches: 5. The CDR3 is made up of 14 amino acids. CDR1 and CDR2 from the germline V gene are MDHEN and SYDVKM.

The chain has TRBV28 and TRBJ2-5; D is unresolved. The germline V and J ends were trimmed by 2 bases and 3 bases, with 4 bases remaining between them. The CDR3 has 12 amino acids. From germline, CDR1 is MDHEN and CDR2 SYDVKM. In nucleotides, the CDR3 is TGTGCCAGCAGTTTAAACAAAGAGACCCAGTACTTC. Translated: CASSLNKETQYF.

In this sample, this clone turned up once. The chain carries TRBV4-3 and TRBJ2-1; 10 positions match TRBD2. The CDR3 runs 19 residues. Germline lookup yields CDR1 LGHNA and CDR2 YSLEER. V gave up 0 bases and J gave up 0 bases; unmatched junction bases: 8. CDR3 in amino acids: CASSQDTIRTSGSYNEQFF. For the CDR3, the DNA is TGCGCCAGCAGCCAAGACACTATCAGGACTAGCGGCTCCTACAATGAGCAGTTCTTC.

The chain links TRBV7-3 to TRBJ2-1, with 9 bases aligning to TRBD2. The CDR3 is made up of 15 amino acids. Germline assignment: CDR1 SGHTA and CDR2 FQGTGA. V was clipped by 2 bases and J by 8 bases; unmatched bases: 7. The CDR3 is CASSLAGGPRDEQFF. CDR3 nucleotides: TGTGCCAGCAGCTTAGCGGGAGGGCCCCGGGATGAGCAGTTCTTC.

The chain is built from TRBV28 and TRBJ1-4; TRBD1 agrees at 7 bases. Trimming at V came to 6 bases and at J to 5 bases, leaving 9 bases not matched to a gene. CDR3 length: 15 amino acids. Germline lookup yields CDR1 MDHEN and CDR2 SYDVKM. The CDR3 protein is CASSQDRVGNEKLFF. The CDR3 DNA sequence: TGTGCCAGCAGCCAAGACAGGGTGGGAAATGAAAAACTGTTTTTT.

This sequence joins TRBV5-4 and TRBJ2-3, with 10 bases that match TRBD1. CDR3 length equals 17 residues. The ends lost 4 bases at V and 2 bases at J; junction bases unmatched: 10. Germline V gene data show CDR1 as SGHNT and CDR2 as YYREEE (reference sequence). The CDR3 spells CASSGKTGTGATDTQYF. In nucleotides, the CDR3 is TGTGCCAGCAGCGGGAAAACCGGGACAGGGGCCACAGATACGCAGTATTTT.

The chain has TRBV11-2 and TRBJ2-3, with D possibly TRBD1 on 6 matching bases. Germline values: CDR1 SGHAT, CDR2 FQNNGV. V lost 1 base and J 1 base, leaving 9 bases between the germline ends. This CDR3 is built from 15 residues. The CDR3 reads CASSLVGTRTDTQYF. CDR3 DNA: TGTGCCAGCAGCTTAGTAGGGACACGCACAGATACGCAGTATTTT.

The CDR3 DNA reads TGTGCCAGCACCCCTTTGGAGCGACGCACAGATACGCAGTATTTT. Its translation is CASTPLERRTDTQYF. The chain links TRBV28 to TRBJ2-3; D is undetermined. The V gene's germline CDR1 is MDHEN and CDR2 SYDVKM. Trimming shortened V by 7 bases and J by 1 base, and 15 bases separated the two germline ends. This CDR3 region has 15 residues.

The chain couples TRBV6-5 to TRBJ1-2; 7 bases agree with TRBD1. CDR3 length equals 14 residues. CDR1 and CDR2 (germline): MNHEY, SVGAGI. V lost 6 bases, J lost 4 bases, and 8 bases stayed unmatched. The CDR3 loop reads CASSTRTGGYGYTF. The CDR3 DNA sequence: TGTGCCAGCAGCACCAGGACAGGAGGCTATGGCTACACCTTC.

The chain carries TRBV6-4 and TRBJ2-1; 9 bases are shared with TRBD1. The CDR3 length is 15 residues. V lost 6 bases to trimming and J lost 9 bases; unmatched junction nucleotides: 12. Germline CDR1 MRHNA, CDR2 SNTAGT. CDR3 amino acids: CASSAGTGTLGEQFF. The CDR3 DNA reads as TGTGCCAGCAGCGCCGGGACAGGGACCCTCGGTGAGCAGTTCTTC.

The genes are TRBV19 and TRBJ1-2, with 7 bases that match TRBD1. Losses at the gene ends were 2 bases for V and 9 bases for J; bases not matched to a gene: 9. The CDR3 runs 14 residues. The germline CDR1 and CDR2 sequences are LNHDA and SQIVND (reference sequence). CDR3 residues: CASSITDRERSYTF. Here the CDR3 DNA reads TGTGCCAGTAGTATAACCGACAGGGAGAGGAGCTACACCTTC.

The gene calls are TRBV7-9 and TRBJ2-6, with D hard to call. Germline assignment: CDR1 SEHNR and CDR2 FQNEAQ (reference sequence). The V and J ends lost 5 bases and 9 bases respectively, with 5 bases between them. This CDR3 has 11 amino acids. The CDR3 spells CASSPGNVLTF. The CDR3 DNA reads TGTGCCAGCAGCCCGGGCAACGTCCTGACTTTC.

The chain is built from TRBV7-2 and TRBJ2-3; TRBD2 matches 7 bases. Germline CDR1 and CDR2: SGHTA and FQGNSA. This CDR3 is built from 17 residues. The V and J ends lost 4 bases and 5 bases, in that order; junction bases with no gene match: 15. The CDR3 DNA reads TGTGCCAGCAGCTCTGTCCAGGGCGGGGGATTAGGAGATACGCAGTATTTT. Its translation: CASSSVQGGGLGDTQYF. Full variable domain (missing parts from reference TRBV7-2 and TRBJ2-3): GAGVSQSPSNKVTEKGKDVELRCDPISGHTALYWYRQSLGQGLEFLIYFQGNSAPDKSGLPSDRFSAERTGGSVSTLTIQRTQQEDSAVYLCASSSVQGGGLGDTQYFGPGTRLTVL.

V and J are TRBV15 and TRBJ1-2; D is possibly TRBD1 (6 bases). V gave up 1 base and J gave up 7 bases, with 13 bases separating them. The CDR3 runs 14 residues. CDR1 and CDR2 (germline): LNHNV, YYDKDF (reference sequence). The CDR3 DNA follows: TGTGCCACCAGCAGAGGCGACAGGTCCAGTGGCTACACCTTC. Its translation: CATSRGDRSSGYTF.

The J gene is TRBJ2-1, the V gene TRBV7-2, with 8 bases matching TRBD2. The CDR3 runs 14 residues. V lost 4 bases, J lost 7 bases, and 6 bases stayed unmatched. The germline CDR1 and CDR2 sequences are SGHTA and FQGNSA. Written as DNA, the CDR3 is TGTGCCAGCAGCTCGGGACTAGTCGGAAATGAGCAGTTCTTC. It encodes CASSSGLVGNEQFF. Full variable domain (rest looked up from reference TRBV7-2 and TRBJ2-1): GAGVSQSPSNKVTEKGKDVELRCDPISGHTALYWYRQSLGQGLEFLIYFQGNSAPDKSGLPSDRFSAERTGGSVSTLTIQRTQQEDSAVYLCASSSGLVGNEQFFGPGTRLTVL.

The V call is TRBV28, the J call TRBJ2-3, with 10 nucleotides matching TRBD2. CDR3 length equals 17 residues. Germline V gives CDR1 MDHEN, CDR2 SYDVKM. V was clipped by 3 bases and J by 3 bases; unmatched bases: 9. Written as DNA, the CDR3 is TGTGCCAGCAGTTTGACTAGCGGGTCGAGAGGGACAGATACGCAGTATTTT. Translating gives CASSLTSGSRGTDTQYF.

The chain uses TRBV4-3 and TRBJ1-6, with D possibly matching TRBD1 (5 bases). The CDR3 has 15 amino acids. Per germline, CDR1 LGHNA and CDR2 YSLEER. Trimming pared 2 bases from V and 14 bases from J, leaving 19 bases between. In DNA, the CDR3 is TGCGCCAGCAGCCAATGGTCGGGTACAGGCCAGGCCCTCCACTTT. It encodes CASSQWSGTGQALHF.

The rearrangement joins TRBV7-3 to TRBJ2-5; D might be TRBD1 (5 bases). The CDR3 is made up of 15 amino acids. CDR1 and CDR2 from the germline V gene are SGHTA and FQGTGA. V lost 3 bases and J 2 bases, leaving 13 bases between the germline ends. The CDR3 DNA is TGTGCCAGCAGCTTCCCCCCCCCAGGGCAAGAGACCCAGTACTTC. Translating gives CASSFPPPGQETQYF.

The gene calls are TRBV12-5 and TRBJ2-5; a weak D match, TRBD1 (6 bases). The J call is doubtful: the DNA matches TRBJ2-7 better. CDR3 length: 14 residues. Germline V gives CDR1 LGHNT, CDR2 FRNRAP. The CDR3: CASGSNRVPYEQYF. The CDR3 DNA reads TGTGCTAGTGGTTCCAACAGGGTCCCCTACGAGCAGTACTTC.

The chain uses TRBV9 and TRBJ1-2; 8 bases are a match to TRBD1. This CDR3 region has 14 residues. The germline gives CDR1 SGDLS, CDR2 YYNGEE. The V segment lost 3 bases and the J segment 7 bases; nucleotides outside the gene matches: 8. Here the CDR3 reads CASSGPTGGGGYTF. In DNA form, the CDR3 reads TGTGCCAGCAGCGGACCTACAGGGGGAGGTGGCTACACCTTC.

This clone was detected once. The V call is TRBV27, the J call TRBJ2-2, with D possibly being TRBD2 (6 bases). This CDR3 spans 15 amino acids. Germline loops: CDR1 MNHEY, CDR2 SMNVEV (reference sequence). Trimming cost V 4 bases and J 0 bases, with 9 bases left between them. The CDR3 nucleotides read TGTGCCAGCAGTTCTAGCGTGTCGAACACCGGGGAGCTGTTTTTT. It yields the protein CASSSSVSNTGELFF.

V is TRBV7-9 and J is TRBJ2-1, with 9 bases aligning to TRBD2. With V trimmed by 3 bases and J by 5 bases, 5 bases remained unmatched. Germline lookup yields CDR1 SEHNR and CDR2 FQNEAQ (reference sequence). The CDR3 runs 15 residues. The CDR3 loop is CASSLTSGRDNEQFF. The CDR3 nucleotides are TGTGCCAGCAGCTTGACTAGCGGCCGGGACAATGAGCAGTTCTTC.

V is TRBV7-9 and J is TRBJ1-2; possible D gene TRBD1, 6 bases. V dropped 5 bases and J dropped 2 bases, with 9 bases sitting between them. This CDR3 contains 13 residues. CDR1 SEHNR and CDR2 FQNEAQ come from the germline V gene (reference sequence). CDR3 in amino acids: CASSHGQNYGYTF. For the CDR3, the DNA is TGTGCCAGCAGCCACGGACAGAACTATGGCTACACCTTC.

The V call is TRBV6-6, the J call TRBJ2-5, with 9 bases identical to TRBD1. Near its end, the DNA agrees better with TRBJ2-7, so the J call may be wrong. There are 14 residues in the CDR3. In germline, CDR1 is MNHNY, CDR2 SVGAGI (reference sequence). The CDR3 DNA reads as TGTGCCAGCACCTCGGGACAGGGCGCCTACGAGCAGTACTTC. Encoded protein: CASTSGQGAYEQYF.

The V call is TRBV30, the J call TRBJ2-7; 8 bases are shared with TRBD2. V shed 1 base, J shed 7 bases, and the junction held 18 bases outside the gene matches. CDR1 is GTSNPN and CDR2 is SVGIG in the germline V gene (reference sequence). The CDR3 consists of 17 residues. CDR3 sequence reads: CAWSERLSGSRSWEQYF. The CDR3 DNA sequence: TGTGCCTGGAGTGAACGCCTAAGCGGGAGCCGATCTTGGGAGCAGTACTTC.

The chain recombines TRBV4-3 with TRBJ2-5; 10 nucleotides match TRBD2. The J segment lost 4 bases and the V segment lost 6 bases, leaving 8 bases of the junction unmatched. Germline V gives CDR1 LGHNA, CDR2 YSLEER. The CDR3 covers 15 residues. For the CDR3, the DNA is TGCGCCAGCAGTAAGTTACTAGCGGGATTAGAGACCCAGTACTTC. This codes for CASSKLLAGLETQYF.

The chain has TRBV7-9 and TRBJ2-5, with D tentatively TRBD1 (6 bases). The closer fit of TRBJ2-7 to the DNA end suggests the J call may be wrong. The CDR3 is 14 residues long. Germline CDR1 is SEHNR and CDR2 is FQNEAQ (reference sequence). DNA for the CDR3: TGTTGCAGCAGCTTATCAGGACAGTCCTACGAGCAGTACTTC. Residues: CCSSLSGQSYEQYF.

The CDR3 loop is CASTPGQREVGQYF. The CDR3 region has the DNA TGTGCCAGCACCCCGGGACAGCGGGAGGTGGGCCAGTACTTC. This sequence joins TRBV6-5 and TRBJ2-5; TRBD2 matches 9 bases. The germline CDR1 and CDR2 sequences are MNHEY and SVGAGI. Trimming cost V 7 bases and J 10 bases; bases outside gene matches: 13. The CDR3 consists of 14 residues.

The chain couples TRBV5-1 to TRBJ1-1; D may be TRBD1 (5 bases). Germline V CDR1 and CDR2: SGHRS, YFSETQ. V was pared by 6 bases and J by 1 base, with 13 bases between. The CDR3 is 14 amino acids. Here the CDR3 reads CASTPQGGNTEAFF. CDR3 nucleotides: TGCGCCAGCACCCCCCAGGGTGGGAACACTGAAGCTTTCTTT.